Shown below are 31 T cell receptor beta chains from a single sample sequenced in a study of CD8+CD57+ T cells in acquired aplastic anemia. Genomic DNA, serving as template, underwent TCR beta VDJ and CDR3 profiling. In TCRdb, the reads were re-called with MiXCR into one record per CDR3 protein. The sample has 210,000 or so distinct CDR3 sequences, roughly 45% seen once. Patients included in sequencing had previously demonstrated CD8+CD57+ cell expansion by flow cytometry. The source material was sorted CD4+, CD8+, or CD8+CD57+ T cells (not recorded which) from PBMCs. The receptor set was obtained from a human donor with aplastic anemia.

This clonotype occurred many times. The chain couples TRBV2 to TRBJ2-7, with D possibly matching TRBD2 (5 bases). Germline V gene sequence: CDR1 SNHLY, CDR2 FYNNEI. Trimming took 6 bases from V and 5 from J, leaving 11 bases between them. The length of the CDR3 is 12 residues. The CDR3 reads CASSTGFNEQYF. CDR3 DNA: TGTGCCAGCAGCACGGGGTTCAACGAGCAGTACTTC.

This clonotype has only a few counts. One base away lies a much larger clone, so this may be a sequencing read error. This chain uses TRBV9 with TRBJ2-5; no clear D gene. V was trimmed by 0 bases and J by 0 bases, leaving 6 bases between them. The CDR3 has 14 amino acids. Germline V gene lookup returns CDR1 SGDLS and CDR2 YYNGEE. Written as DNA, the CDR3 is TGTGCCAGCAGCGTAGAGGTCTACCAAGAGACCCAGTACTTC. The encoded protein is CASSVEVYQETQYF.

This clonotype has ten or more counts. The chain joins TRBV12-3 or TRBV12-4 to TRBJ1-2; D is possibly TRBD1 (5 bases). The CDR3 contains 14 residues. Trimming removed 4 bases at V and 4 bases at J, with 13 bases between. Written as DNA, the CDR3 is TGTGCCAGCAGTTCCAGGGAGCTGTTCTATGGCTACACCTTC. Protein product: CASSSRELFYGYTF.

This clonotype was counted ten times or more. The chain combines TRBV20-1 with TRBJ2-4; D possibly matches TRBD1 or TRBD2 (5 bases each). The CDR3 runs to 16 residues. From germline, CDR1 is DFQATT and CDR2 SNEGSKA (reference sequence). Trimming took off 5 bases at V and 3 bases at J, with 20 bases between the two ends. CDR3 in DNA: TGCAGTGCTGAGTCACGGACGGGGCAACTCAAAAACATTCAGTACTTC. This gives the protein CSAESRTGQLKNIQYF.

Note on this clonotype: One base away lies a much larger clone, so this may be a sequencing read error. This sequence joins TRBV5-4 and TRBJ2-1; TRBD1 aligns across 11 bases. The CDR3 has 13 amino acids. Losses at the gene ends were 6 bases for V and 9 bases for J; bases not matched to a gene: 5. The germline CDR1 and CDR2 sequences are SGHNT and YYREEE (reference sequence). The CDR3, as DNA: TGTGCCAGCAACCCGGGACAGGGGGGTGAGCAGTTCTTC. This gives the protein CASNPGQGGEQFF. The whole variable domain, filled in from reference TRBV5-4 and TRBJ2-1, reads ETGVTQSPTHLIKTRGQQVTLRCSSQSGHNTVSWYQQALGQGPQFIFQYYREEENGRGNFPPRFSGLQFPNYSSELNVNALELDDSALYLCASNPGQGGEQFFGPGTRLTVL.

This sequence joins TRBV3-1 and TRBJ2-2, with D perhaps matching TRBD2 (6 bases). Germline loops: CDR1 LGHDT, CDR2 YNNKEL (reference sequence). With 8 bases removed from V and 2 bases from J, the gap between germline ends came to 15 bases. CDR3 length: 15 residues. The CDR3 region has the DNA TGTGCCAGCCTTCTGGGGGGATCCAACACCGGGGAGCTGTTTTTT. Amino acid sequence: CASLLGGSNTGELFF.

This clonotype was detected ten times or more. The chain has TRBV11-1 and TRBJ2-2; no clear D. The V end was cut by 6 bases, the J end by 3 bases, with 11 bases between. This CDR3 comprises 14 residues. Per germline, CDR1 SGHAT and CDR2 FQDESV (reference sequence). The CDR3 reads CASRQSPDTGELFF. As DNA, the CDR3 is TGTGCCAGCAGACAGTCACCCGACACCGGGGAGCTGTTTTTT.

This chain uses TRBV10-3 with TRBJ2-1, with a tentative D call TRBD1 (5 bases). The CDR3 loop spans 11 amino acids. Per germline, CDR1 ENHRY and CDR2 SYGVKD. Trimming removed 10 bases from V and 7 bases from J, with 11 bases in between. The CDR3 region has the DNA TGTGCCACCCAGGGCCGGAATGAGCAGTTCTTC. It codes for CATQGRNEQFF.

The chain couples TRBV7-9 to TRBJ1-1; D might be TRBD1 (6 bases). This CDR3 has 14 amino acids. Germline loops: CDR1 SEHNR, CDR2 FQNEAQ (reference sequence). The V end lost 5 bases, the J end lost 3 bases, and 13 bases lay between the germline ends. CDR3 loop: CASSIQGGHTEAFF. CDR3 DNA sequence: TGTGCCAGCAGCATACAGGGAGGGCACACTGAAGCTTTCTTT.

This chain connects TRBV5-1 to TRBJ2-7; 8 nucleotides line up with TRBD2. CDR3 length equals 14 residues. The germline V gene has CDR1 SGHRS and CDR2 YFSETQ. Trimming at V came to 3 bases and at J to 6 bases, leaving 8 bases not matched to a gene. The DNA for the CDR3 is TGCGCCAGCAGCTCGACCGGGACTAGGAGCGAGCAGTACTTC. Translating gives CASSSTGTRSEQYF.

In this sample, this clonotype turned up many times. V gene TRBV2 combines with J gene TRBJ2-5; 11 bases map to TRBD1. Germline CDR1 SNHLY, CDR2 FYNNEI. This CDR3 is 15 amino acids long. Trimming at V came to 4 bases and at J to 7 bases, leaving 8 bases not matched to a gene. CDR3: CASSARTGGVVTQYF. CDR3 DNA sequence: TGTGCCAGCAGTGCTCGGACAGGGGGCGTAGTGACCCAGTACTTC.

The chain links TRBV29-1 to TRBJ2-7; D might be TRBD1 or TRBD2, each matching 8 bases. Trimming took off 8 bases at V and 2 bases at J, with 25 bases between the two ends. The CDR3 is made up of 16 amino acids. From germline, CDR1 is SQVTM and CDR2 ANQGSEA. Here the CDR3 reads CSSRRGGKDRAYEQYF. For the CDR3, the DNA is TGCAGCTCCCGTCGGGGGGGGAAGGACAGGGCCTACGAGCAGTACTTC.

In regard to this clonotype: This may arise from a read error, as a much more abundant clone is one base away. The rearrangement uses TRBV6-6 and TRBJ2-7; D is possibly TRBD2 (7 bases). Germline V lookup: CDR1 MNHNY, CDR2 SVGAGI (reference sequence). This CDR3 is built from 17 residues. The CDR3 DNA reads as TGTACCAGCAGTTACGCCCGGGGGGCGGGGCCCTCCTACGAGCAGTACTTC. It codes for CTSSYARGAGPSYEQYF.

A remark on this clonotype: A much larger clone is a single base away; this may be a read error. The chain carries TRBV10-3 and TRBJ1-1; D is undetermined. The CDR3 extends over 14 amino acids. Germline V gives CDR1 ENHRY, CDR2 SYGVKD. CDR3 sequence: CATSGRVDNTEAFF. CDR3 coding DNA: TGTGCCACCAGTGGCCGGGTCGACAACACTGAAGCTTTCTTT.

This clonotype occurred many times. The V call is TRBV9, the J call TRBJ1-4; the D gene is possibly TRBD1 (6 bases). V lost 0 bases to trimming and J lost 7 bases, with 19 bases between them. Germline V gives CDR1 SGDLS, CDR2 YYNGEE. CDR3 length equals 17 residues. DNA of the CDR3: TGTGCCAGCAGCGTAGGTACAGGGTATAAGACAATTGAAAAACTGTTTTTT. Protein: CASSVGTGYKTIEKLFF. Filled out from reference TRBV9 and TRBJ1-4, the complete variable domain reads DSGVTQTPKHLITATGQRVTLRCSPRSGDLSVYWYQQSLDQGLQFLIQYYNGEERAKGNILERFSAQQFPDLHSELNLSSLELGDSALYFCASSVGTGYKTIEKLFFGSGTQLSVL.

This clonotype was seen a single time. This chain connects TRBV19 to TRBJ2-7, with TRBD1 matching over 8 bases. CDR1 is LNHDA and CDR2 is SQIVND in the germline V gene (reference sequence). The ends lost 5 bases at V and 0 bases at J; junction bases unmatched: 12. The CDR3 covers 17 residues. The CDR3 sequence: CASSFPGQVGSSYEQYF. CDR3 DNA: TGTGCCAGTAGTTTCCCGGGACAGGTCGGGAGCTCCTACGAGCAGTACTTC.

CDR3 sequence reads: CASSYSIRNSPLHF. In nucleotides, the CDR3 is TGTGCCAGCAGTTACTCGATACGGAATTCACCCCTCCACTTT. The V gene is TRBV6-1, the J gene TRBJ1-6; D is unclear. The CDR3 is made up of 14 amino acids. The V end was cut by 5 bases, the J end by 7 bases, with 12 bases between. Germline CDR1 and CDR2: MNHNS and SASEGT.

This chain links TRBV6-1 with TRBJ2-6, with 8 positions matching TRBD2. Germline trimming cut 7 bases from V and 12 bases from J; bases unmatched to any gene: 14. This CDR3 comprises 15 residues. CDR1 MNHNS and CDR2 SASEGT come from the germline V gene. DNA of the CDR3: TGTGCCAGCACCCAGTTGGCGGGGGGCCAGTTCGTCCTGACTTTC. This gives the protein CASTQLAGGQFVLTF.

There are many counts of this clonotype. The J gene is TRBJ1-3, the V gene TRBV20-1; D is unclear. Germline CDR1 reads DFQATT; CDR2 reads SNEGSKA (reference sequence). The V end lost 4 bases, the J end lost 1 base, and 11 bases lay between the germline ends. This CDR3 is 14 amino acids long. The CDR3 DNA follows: TGCAGTGCTATCGAACAGCCATCTGGAAACACCATATATTTT. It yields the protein CSAIEQPSGNTIYF.

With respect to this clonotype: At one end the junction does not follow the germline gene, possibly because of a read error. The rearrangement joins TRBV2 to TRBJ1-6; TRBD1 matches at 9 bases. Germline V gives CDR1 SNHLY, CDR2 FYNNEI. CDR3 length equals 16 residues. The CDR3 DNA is TGCGCCAGCAGCCAAGAGCGGGACAGGGTAGGGTCACCCCTCCACTTT. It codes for CASSQERDRVGSPLHF.

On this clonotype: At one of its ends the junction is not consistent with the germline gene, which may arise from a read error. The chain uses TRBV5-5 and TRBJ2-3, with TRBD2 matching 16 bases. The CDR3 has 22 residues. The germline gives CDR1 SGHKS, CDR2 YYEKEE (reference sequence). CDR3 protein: CASSQEGWTPGLAGGSRYTQYF. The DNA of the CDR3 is TGCGCCAGCAGCCAAGAAGGGTGGACACCGGGACTAGCGGGGGGGAGTAGATACACGCAGTATTTT.

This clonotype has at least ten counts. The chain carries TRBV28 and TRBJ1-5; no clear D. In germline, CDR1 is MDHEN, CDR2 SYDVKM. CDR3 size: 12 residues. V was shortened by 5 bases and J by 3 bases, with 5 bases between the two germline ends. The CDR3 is CASSHDNQPQHF. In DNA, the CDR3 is TGTGCCAGCAGTCATGACAATCAGCCCCAGCATTTT.

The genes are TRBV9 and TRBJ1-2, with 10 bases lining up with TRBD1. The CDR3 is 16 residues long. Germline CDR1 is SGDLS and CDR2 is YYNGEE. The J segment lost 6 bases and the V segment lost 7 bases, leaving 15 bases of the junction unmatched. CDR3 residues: CASSPFDRGRLDGYTF. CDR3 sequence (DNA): TGTGCCAGCTCACCATTCGACAGGGGGCGTCTAGATGGCTACACCTTC.

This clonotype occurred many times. CDR3 sequence reads: CASSLQGIEQFF. CDR3 sequence (DNA): TGTGCCAGCAGCCTACAGGGGATTGAGCAGTTCTTC. The chain has TRBV5-5 and TRBJ2-1, with TRBD1 matching over 7 bases. J gave up 9 bases and V 4 bases, and 4 bases lay outside the gene matches. The CDR3 contains 12 residues. Germline CDR1 SGHKS, CDR2 YYEKEE (reference sequence).

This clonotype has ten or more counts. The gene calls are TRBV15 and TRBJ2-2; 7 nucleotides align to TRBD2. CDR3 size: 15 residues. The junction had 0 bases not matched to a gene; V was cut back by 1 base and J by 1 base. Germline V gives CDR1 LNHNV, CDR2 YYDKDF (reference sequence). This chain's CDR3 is CATSRGGGNTGELFF. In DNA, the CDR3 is TGTGCCACCAGCAGAGGGGGGGGGAACACCGGGGAGCTGTTTTTT.

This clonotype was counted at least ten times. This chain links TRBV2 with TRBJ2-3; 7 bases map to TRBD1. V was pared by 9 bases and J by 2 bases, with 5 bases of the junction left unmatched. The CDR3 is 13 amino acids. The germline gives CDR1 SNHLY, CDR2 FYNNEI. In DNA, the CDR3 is TGTGCCAGTTGGGACAGCTACACAGATACGCAGTATTTT. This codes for CASWDSYTDTQYF.

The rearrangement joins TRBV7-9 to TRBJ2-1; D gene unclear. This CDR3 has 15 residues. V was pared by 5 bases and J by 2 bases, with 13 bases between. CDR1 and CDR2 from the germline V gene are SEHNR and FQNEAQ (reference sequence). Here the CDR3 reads CASSPKASAYNEQFF. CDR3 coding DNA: TGTGCCAGCAGCCCGAAAGCGTCCGCCTACAATGAGCAGTTCTTC.

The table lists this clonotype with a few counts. The CDR3 region has the DNA TGTGCCAGCAGTGGTGTACAGGGGTCACCTTCCTACAATGAGCAGTTCTTC. Translating gives CASSGVQGSPSYNEQFF. The chain uses TRBV6-5 and TRBJ2-1, with 7 bases aligning to TRBD1. Looked up from germline, CDR1 is MNHEY and CDR2 is SVGAGI. Trimming took 5 bases from V and 1 from J; bases not matched to a gene: 11. The CDR3 loop spans 17 amino acids.

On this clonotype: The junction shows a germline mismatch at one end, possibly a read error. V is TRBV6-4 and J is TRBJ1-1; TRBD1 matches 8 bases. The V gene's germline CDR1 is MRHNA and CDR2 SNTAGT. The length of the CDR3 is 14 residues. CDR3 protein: CASSYSGGRAEAFF. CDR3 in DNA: TGTGCCAGCAGTTACTCAGGGGGCAGGGCCGAAGCTTTCTTT.

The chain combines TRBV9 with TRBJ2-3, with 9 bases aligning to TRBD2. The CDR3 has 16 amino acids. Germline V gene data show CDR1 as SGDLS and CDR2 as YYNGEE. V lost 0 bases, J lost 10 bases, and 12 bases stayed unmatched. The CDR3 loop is CASSVEWTSARGSQYF. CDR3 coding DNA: TGTGCCAGCAGCGTAGAGTGGACTAGCGCTCGGGGGTCGCAGTATTTT.

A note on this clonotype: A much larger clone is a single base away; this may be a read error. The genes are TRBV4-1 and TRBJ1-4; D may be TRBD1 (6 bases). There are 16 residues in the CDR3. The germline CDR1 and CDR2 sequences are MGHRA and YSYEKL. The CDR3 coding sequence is TGCGCCAGCAGCCAAGCGGACAGTCGGGCTAATGGAAAACTGTTTTTT. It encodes CASSQADSRANGKLFF.